This T cell receptor (beta chain) comes out of a study of T cells in Graves' hyperthyroidism and ophthalmopathy. General study points: The model foresaw ophthalmopathy a median roughly 6 months prior to onset.

There were TCR beta CDR3 regions amplified from RNA transcripts. A set of HTBI primers served as the primers for a first-round RT-PCR of the TCR CDR3. TCRdb ran MiXCR on the multiplex PCR reads and lists one entry per CDR3 protein. There are approximately 720,000 distinct CDR3 sequences in the sample; roughly a sixth occur only once, and 16% lies in the top ten. This clonotype was counted only a few times. Its antigen remains unknown. This CDR3 spans 13 amino acids. Germline assignment: CDR1 DFQATT and CDR2 SNEGSKA (reference sequence). After removal of 2 bases from V and 2 bases from J, the junction contained 2 bases not matched to a gene.

The J gene is TRBJ1-2, the V gene TRBV20-1; TRBD1 matches 7 bases. The TCR comes from a woman in her 50s with Graves' hyperthyroidism that later progressed to Graves' ophthalmopathy. What was sequenced was blood. The CDR3 spells CSARTGENYGYTF. CDR3 bases: TGCAGTGCTAGAACAGGGGAAAACTATGGCTACACCTTC.